This T cell receptor beta chain was profiled in a study of OX40 agonist ivuxolimab in advanced cancers. Study details: Ivuxolimab doses were 0.01, 0.1, 0.3, 1.5, 3 or 10 mg/kg every 2 weeks. Over 30% of patients had received prior checkpoint inhibitor therapy. Study-wide findings and caveats: Averaged across samples, CD8+ T cells carried more expanded clones than CD4+ did.

The CDR3 spans 16 residues. The V end was cut by 0 bases, the J end by 0 bases, with 12 bases between. Germline V gene lookup returns CDR1 SGHRS and CDR2 YFSETQ. On this clone itself: No antigen is known for it.

TCRdb's copy holds only in-frame clones and misses some; the assay was immunoSEQ multiplex PCR. This table has approximately 60,000 clones, approximately 83% appearing once. Sample: CD4+ or CD8+ T cells sorted from blood, taken in a trial of the OX40 agonist ivuxolimab. The source is an adult with an advanced solid tumor such as melanoma, head and neck, liver or kidney cancer. J is TRBJ1-2 and V is TRBV5-1; maybe TRBD1 (6 bases). CDR3: CASSLDRVGTNYGYTF. As DNA, the CDR3 is TGCGCCAGCAGCTTGGACAGGGTTGGGACTAACTATGGCTACACCTTC.